This T cell receptor (beta chain) was captured in a study of T cell responses to AZD1222 COVID-19 vaccine. Concerning this clone itself: Its antigen is undetermined.

Sequencing used immunoSEQ multiplex PCR; TCRdb keeps in-frame clones, though not all of them. This sample has roughly 180,000 clones, with 80% to 95% found just once. Second-dose groups at about 4 or about 12 weeks were pooled. Study outcomes and limitations: Donors were mostly white British, more females; clonal diversity possibly underestimated. The repertoires were collected only after the peak T cell response.

The receptor was isolated from an adult who received the AZD1222 COVID-19 vaccine. Sequenced here: peripheral blood, sampled 28 days after the second AZD1222 dose.

CDR3 sequence: CASSEGMRHPRLDEQFF. For the CDR3, the DNA is TGTGCCAGCAGTGAGGGTATGCGTCACCCCCGGTTGGATGAGCAGTTCTTC. This chain connects TRBV2 to TRBJ2-1; no clear D gene. The germline V and J ends were trimmed by 3 bases and 8 bases, with 23 bases remaining between them. Per germline, CDR1 SNHLY and CDR2 FYNNEI. The CDR3 is 17 amino acids.